This T cell receptor beta chain was documented in a study of shared clonotypes between healthy human individuals. Across the study: Every donor yielded three CD4 naive, three CD4 memory, two CD8 naive and one CD8 memory plate. Study-level findings and limits: Inspection by rarefaction showed sorted-subset sequencing to be incomplete despite large depth.

Remarks on this clone: Its antigen remains unidentified.

This table comes from immunoSEQ multiplex PCR, and its TCRdb copy is limited to in-frame clones, with some not included. The profile covers about 1 million clones, with about 77% appearing a single time and around 1.4% taken by the ten largest. The CDR3 runs to 14 residues. The ends were cut back, 5 bases at V and 4 bases at J, with 11 bases in the middle. Per the germline V gene, CDR1 is SGHTA and CDR2 is FQGTGA. This sequence was found in a man between 18 and 29 years old in good health. The specimen was memory CD4+ T cells sorted from blood. Subset denoted: CD45RA-negative fraction. The chain uses TRBV7-3 and TRBJ2-2; no reliable D call. The CDR3 loop reads CASSPRYGTGELFF. DNA of the CDR3: TGTGCCAGCAGCCCTAGATACGGCACCGGGGAGCTGTTTTTT.